This T cell receptor (beta chain) was profiled in a study of T-cell memory formation after mild COVID-19. The CDR3 contains 17 residues. CDR1 is SGHTA and CDR2 is FQGNSA in the germline V gene. With 5 bases clipped from V and 4 bases from J, the junction kept 17 bases outside the gene matches. TCRdb ran MiXCR on the 5' RACE reads and lists one entry per CDR3 protein. The table includes roughly 560,000 distinct CDR3 sequences, about a fifth detected once. The clonotype comes from an adult woman who had mild COVID-19 (a few samples of this study predate the infection). Cell type and time point are not known. V gene TRBV7-2 combines with J gene TRBJ2-7; TRBD2 agrees at 7 bases. Sequencing was performed on PBMCs or a T cell subset sorted from them (not recorded which). The DNA for the CDR3 is TGTGCCAGCAGCGTAACCGGGACGAGCGGGATGCTATACGAGCAGTACTTC. Its translation: CASSVTGTSGMLYEQYF.